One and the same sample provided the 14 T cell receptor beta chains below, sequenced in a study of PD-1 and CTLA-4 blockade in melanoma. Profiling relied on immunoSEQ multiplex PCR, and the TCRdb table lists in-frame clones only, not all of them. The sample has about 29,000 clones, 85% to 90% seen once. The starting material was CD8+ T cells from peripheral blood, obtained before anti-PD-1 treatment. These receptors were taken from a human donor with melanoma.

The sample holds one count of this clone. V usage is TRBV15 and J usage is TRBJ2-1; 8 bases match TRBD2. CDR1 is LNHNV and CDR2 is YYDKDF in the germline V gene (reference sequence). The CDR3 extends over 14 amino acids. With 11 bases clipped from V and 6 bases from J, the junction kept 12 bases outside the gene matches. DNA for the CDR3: TGTGCCGTATCTAGTAGCGGGACCTCCAATGAGCAGTTCTTC. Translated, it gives CAVSSSGTSNEQFF.

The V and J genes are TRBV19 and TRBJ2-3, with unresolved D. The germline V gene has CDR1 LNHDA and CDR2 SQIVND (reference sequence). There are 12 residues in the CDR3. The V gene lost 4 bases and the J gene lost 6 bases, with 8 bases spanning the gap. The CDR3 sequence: CASSTLSDTQYF. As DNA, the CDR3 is TGTGCCAGTAGTACCCTTTCGGATACGCAGTATTTT. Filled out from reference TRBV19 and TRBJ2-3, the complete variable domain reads DGGITQSPKYLFRKEGQNVTLSCEQNLNHDAMYWYRQDPGQGLRLIYYSQIVNDFQKGDIAEGYSVSREKKESFPLTVTSAQKNPTAFYLCASSTLSDTQYFGPGTRLTVL.

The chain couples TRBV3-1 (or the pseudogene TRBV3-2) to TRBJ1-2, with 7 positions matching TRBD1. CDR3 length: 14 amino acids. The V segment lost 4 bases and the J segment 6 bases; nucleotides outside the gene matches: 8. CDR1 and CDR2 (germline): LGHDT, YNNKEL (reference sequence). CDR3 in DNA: TGTGCCAGCAGCCCACCAGCCGGGACAGATGGCTACACCTTC. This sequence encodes CASSPPAGTDGYTF.

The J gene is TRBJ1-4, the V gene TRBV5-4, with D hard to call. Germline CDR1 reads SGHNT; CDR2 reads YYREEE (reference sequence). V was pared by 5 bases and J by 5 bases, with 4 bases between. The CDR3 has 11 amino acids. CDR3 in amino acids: CASSRNEKLFF. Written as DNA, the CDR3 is TGTGCCAGCAGTCGAAATGAAAAACTGTTTTTT.

The CDR3 DNA follows: TGTGCCAGCAGCTCGAATAGCGGGGGGGCCTTGGAGACCCAGTACTTC. Its translation: CASSSNSGGALETQYF. The V call is TRBV7-9, the J call TRBJ2-5, with TRBD2 matching over 11 bases. Looked up from germline, CDR1 is SEHNR and CDR2 is FQNEAQ (reference sequence). The CDR3 spans 16 residues. Trimming removed 4 bases from V and 5 bases from J; junction bases left unmatched: 9. The variable domain in full, with the rest retrieved from reference TRBV7-9 and TRBJ2-5, is DTGVSQNPRHKITKRGQNVTFRCDPISEHNRLYWYRQTLGQGPEFLTYFQNEAQLEKSRLLSDRFSAERPKGSFSTLEIQRTEQGDSAMYLCASSSNSGGALETQYFGPGTRLLVL.

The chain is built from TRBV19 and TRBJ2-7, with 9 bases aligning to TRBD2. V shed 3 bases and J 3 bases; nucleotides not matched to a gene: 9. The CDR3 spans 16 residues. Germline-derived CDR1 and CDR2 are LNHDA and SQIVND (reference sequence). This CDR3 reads CASSISPLAGIYEQYF. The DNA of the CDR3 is TGTGCCAGTAGTATCTCCCCTCTAGCGGGAATCTACGAGCAGTACTTC.

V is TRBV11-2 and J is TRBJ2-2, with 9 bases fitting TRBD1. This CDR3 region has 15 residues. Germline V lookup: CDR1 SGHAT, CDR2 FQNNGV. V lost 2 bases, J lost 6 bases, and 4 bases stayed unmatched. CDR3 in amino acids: CASSLLQGASGELFF. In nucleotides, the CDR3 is TGTGCCAGCAGCTTATTACAGGGGGCGTCCGGGGAGCTGTTTTTT.

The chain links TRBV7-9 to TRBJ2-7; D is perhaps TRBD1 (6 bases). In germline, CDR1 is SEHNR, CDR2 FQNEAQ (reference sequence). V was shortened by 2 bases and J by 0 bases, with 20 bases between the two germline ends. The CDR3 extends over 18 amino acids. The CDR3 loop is CASSLSLGGEGSSYEQYF. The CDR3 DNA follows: TGTGCCAGCAGCTTATCGTTAGGGGGTGAGGGATCCTCCTACGAGCAGTACTTC. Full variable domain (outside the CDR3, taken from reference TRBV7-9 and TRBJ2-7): DTGVSQNPRHKITKRGQNVTFRCDPISEHNRLYWYRQTLGQGPEFLTYFQNEAQLEKSRLLSDRFSAERPKGSFSTLEIQRTEQGDSAMYLCASSLSLGGEGSSYEQYFGPGTRLTVT.

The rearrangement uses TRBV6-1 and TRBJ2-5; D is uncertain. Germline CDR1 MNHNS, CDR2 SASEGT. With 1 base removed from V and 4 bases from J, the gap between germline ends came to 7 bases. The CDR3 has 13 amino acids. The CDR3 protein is CASSEGVGETQYF. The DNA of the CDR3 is TGTGCCAGCAGTGAAGGGGTAGGAGAGACCCAGTACTTC.

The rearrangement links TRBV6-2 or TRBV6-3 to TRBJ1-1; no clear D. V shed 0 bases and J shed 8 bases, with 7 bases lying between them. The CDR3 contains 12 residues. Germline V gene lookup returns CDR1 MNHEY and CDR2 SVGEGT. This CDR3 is CASSYSGGEAFF. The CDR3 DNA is TGTGCCAGCAGTTACTCGGGTGGGGAAGCTTTCTTT.

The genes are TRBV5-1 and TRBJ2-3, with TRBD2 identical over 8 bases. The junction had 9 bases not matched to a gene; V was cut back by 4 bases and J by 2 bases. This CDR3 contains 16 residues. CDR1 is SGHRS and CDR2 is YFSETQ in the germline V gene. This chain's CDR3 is CASSEQSGGFTDTQYF. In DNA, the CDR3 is TGCGCCAGCAGCGAGCAAAGCGGGGGATTCACAGATACGCAGTATTTT.

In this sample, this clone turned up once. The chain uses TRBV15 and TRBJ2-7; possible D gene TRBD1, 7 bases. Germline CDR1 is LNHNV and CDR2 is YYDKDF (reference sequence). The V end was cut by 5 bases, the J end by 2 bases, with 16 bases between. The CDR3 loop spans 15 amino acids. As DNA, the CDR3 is TGTGCCACCAGCGGACTGCGGGACAGCGCCTACGAGCAGTACTTC. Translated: CATSGLRDSAYEQYF.

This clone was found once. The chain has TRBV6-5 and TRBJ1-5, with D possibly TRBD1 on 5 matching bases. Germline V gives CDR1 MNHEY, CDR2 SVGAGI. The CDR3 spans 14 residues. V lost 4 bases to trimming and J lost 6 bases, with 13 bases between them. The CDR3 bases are TGTGCCAGCAGTTCCCACGAGGGGAGTCAGCCCCAGCATTTT. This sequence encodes CASSSHEGSQPQHF.

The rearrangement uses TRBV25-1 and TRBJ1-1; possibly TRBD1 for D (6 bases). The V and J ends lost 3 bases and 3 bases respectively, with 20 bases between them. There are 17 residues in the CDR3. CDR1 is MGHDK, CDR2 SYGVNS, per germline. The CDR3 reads CASSDGEGGGRDTEAFF. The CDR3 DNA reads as TGTGCCAGCAGTGACGGAGAGGGGGGCGGTAGAGACACTGAAGCTTTCTTT.